The T cell receptor (beta chain) described here comes from a study of control samples from healthy donors and cancer patients. This clone was seen once. The method was immunoSEQ multiplex PCR; TCRdb's version includes in-frame clones alone and lacks a portion of them. The sample lists 150,000 or so clones, 70% to 90% seen once, with around 13% in the top ten. Germline V gene sequence: CDR1 SGHNT, CDR2 YENEEA. The CDR3 has 13 residues. V was cut by 3 bases and J by 2 bases, with 5 bases left in between. The TCR was taken from a man aged 25 to 40 in good health. Sequencing used blood. V usage is TRBV11-3 and J usage is TRBJ1-5; D is undetermined. CDR3 sequence: CASSFEGNQPQHF. The CDR3 bases are TGTGCCAGCAGCTTCGAAGGCAATCAGCCCCAGCATTTT.